The 5 T cell receptor beta chains below all came from one sample that was sequenced in a study of Ad26.COV2.S vaccination and SARS-CoV-2 variants. Sequencing used immunoSEQ multiplex PCR; TCRdb keeps in-frame clones, though not all of them. The sample lists roughly 320,000 clones, 85% occurring once. Treatment defined: some 20 received Ad26.COV2.S at low or high dose, single or two shots; five or six received placebo; per-sample allocation not given. The samples were gathered on day 63 after the first injection of vaccine or placebo. Sequencing used peripheral blood, obtained in a trial of Ad26.COV2.S vaccine versus placebo. These receptors were taken from a person aged 18-65 years who received the Ad26.COV2.S COVID-19 vaccine or a placebo.

This clone was observed a handful of times. Other DNA sequences in the same sample also yield this CDR3. This chain uses TRBV6-5 with TRBJ1-2; the D gene is possibly TRBD1 (5 bases). This CDR3 region has 12 residues. The V end was cut by 8 bases, the J end by 4 bases, with 11 bases between. Germline CDR1 and CDR2: MNHEY and SVGAGI. CDR3 sequence (DNA): TGTGCCAGCGCAGGGCAGCTCTATGGCTACACCTTC. It is translated as CASAGQLYGYTF.

This clone has a single count. V gene TRBV4-2 combines with J gene TRBJ2-1; D unresolved. From germline, CDR1 is LGHNA and CDR2 YNFKEQ. The CDR3 extends over 14 amino acids. V was trimmed by 2 bases and J by 7 bases, leaving 12 bases between them. CDR3: CASSQSKLENEQFF. The CDR3 coding sequence is TGTGCCAGCAGCCAATCAAAACTCGAAAATGAGCAGTTCTTC.

In DNA, the CDR3 is TGTGCCAGCAGTGATCTAACAGGGCCCAATCAGCCCCAGCATTTT. Translated, it gives CASSDLTGPNQPQHF. The chain employs TRBV6-1 and TRBJ1-5; maybe TRBD1 (6 bases). V shed 3 bases and J shed 3 bases, with 12 bases lying between them. Per the germline V gene, CDR1 is MNHNS and CDR2 is SASEGT. This CDR3 spans 15 amino acids.

The rearrangement uses TRBV5-1 and TRBJ1-3; D is uncertain. V was clipped by 7 bases and J by 0 bases, with 5 bases between them. Looked up from germline, CDR1 is SGHRS and CDR2 is YFSETQ. This CDR3 has 12 amino acids. The CDR3 DNA reads TGCGCCAGCGGTATCTCTGGAAACACCATATATTTT. It is translated as CASGISGNTIYF.

V is TRBV29-1 and J is TRBJ2-7, with 11 nucleotides matching TRBD1. V shed 3 bases and J 6 bases; nucleotides not matched to a gene: 10. This CDR3 is 15 amino acids long. CDR1 is SQVTM, CDR2 ANQGSEA, per germline. This CDR3 reads CSVDLGSGQGGEQYF. CDR3 DNA: TGCAGCGTTGATTTGGGTTCGGGACAGGGGGGCGAGCAGTACTTC.